Listed below are T cell receptor beta chains from one sample, sequenced in a study of T-cell reconstitution after alpha-beta-depleted transplantation in children. TCRdb re-called the PCR reads with MiXCR, one entry per CDR3 protein. The table includes some 600,000 distinct CDR3 sequences, about 15% detected once. The sample consisted of PBMCs from the stem cell graft donor, taken from the stem cell graft. Source of these receptors: a human donor who donated a stem cell graft to a child with acute myeloid leukemia. Each CDR3 is given with its conserved first and last residue. A D gene is named only where the DNA matches it firmly. Clone size, where shown, is once, few, many, or a class for clones that have expanded.

v_call: TRBV6-5
d_call: -
j_call: TRBJ2-2
clone_size: -
cdr3_nt: TGTGCCAGCAGTTACTCCCTGGGGCAGAACACCGGGGAGCTGTTTTTT
cdr3_aa: CASSYSLGQNTGELFF

v_call: TRBV20-1
d_call: -
j_call: TRBJ1-5
clone_size: few
cdr3_nt: TGCAGTGCTAGAGATAAGGGACATGAACAGCCCCAGCATTTT
cdr3_aa: CSARDKGHEQPQHF

v_call: TRBV6-5
d_call: -
j_call: TRBJ2-6
clone_size: few
cdr3_nt: TGTGCCAGCAGAGGACAGAGCTCTGGGGCCAACGTCCTGACTTTC
cdr3_aa: CASRGQSSGANVLTF

v_call: TRBV5-1
d_call: -
j_call: TRBJ1-1
clone_size: many
cdr3_nt: TGCGCCAGCAGCTTACAGGGAGGGGACACTGAAGCTTTCTTT
cdr3_aa: CASSLQGGDTEAFF

v_call: TRBV5-1
d_call: -
j_call: TRBJ1-2
clone_size: -
cdr3_nt: TGCGCCAGCAGCGGTACCTTCAGAAGGGACTATGGCTACACCTTC
cdr3_aa: CASSGTFRRDYGYTF

v_call: TRBV5-1
d_call: -
j_call: TRBJ1-4
clone_size: few
cdr3_nt: TGCGCCAGCAGCCTCGATGGTCAAACTAATGAAAAACTGTTTTTT
cdr3_aa: CASSLDGQTNEKLFF

v_call: TRBV7-2
d_call: TRBD1
j_call: TRBJ1-2
clone_size: few
cdr3_nt: TGTGCCAGCAGCTTAGTAACCGGGACAGGGGCCCACTATGGCTACACCTTC
cdr3_aa: CASSLVTGTGAHYGYTF

v_call: TRBV20-1
d_call: -
j_call: TRBJ1-5
clone_size: -
cdr3_nt: TGCAGTGCTAGAATTCCAGGACTCAATCAGCCCCAGCATTTT
cdr3_aa: CSARIPGLNQPQHF

v_call: TRBV20-1
d_call: TRBD1
j_call: TRBJ1-2
clone_size: many
cdr3_nt: TGCAGTGCTAGACCTTTACCGGGACAGGGGGCGTTTAACTATGGCTACACCTTC
cdr3_aa: CSARPLPGQGAFNYGYTF

v_call: TRBV29-1
d_call: -
j_call: TRBJ1-3
clone_size: -
cdr3_nt: TGCAGCGTTATACAACAGGCCTCTGGAAACACCATATATTTT
cdr3_aa: CSVIQQASGNTIYF

v_call: TRBV12-3/TRBV12-4
d_call: TRBD1
j_call: TRBJ1-5
clone_size: -
cdr3_nt: TGTGCCAGCAGCCAGACAGGGTCCCAGCCCCAGCATTTT
cdr3_aa: CASSQTGSQPQHF

v_call: TRBV4-3
d_call: -
j_call: TRBJ2-2
clone_size: -
cdr3_nt: TGCGCCAGCAGCCAAGATCGGCTAACCAACACCGGGGAGCTGTTTTTT
cdr3_aa: CASSQDRLTNTGELFF

v_call: TRBV4-2
d_call: TRBD2
j_call: TRBJ2-3
clone_size: few
cdr3_nt: TGTGCCAGCAGCCCCGGGGGGGCAACAGATACGCAGTATTTT
cdr3_aa: CASSPGGATDTQYF

v_call: TRBV4-2
d_call: -
j_call: TRBJ1-5
clone_size: -
cdr3_nt: TGTGCCAGCAGCCAAGACGCGGACAGCAATCAGCCCCAGCATTTT
cdr3_aa: CASSQDADSNQPQHF

v_call: TRBV29-1
d_call: TRBD2
j_call: TRBJ2-3
clone_size: -
cdr3_nt: TGCAGCGTTGACCCCGGCGGGGGGCAGGGATATACGCAGTATTTT
cdr3_aa: CSVDPGGGQGYTQYF

v_call: TRBV29-1
d_call: -
j_call: TRBJ2-3
clone_size: -
cdr3_nt: TGCAGCGTACGGGGGGCAGGGCGGTGGACAGATACGCAGTATTTT
cdr3_aa: CSVRGAGRWTDTQYF

v_call: TRBV4-1
d_call: -
j_call: TRBJ1-2
clone_size: -
cdr3_nt: TGCGCCAGCAGCCAAGATAGGTCACAGGGCTATGGCTACACCTTC
cdr3_aa: CASSQDRSQGYGYTF